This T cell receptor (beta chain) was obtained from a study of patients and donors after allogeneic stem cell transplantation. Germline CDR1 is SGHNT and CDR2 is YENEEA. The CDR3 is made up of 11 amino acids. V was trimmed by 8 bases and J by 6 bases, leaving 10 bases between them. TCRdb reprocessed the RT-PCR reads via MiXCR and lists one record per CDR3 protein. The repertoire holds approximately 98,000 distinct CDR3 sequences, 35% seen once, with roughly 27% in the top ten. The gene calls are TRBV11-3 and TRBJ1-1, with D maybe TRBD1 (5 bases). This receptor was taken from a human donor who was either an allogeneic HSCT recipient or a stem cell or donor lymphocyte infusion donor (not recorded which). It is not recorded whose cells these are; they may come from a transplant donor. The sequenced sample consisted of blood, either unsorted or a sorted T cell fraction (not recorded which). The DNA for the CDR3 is TGTGCCAGCGGGGGTAGGCCTGAAGCTTTCTTT. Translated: CASGGRPEAFF. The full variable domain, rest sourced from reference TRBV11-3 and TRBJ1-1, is EAGVVQSPRYKIIEKKQPVAFWCNPISGHNTLYWYLQNLGQGPELLIRYENEEAVDDSQLPKDRFSAERLKGVDSTLKIQPAELGDSAVYLCASGGRPEAFFGQGTRLTVV.